This TCR beta chain was sequenced in a study of T-cell memory formation after mild COVID-19. TCRdb re-derived calls from the 5' RACE reads in MiXCR, one entry per CDR3 protein. The data contain around 220,000 distinct CDR3 sequences, roughly 15% of them singletons. Comments on this clonotype: Its antigen is not identified.

Study conclusions and caveats: Researchers could not confirm that second-wave clones peaking on day 37 targeted SARS-CoV-2.

This TCR came from a man younger than 30 who had mild COVID-19 (a few samples of this study predate the infection). Cell type and time point are not known. Material: PBMCs or a T cell subset sorted from them (not recorded which).

The CDR3 bases are TGCAGTGCTAGAGATCGAGGGGCAGGTGGCAATCAGCCCCAGCATTTT. Amino acids: CSARDRGAGGNQPQHF. The genes are TRBV20-1 and TRBJ1-5, with a weak D call TRBD1 (5 bases). CDR3 length: 16 residues. V lost 0 bases, J lost 2 bases, and 14 bases lay in between. Germline CDR1 and CDR2: DFQATT and SNEGSKA (reference sequence).